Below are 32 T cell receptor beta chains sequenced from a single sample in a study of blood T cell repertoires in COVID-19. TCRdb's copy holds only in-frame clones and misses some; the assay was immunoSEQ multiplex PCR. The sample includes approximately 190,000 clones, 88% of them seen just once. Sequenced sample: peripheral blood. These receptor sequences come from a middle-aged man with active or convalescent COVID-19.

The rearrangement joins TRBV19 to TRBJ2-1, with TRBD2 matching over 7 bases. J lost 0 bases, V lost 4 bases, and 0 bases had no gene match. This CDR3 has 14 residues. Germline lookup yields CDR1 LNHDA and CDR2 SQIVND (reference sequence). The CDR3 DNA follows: TGTGCCAGTAGTAGGACTAGCTCCTACAATGAGCAGTTCTTC. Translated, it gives CASSRTSSYNEQFF. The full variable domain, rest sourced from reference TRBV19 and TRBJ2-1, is DGGITQSPKYLFRKEGQNVTLSCEQNLNHDAMYWYRQDPGQGLRLIYYSQIVNDFQKGDIAEGYSVSREKKESFPLTVTSAQKNPTAFYLCASSRTSSYNEQFFGPGTRLTVL.

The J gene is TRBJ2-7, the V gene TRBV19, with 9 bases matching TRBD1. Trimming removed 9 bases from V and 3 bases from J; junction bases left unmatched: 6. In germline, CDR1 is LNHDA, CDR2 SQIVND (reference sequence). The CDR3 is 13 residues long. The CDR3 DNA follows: TGTGCCAGCCAGACAGGGGGAGGCTACGAGCAGTACTTC. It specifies CASQTGGGYEQYF.

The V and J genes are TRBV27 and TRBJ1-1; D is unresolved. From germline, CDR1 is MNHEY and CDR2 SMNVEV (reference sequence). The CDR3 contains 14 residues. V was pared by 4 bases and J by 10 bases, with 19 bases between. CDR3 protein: CASSSDPRGRVAFF. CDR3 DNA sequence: TGTGCCAGCAGTTCGGACCCCCGCGGGAGAGTAGCTTTCTTT.

CDR3 protein: CASSIKHPQGGQPQHF. CDR3 DNA: TGTGCCAGTAGTATAAAGCACCCGCAGGGGGGTCAGCCCCAGCATTTT. J is TRBJ1-5 and V is TRBV19; 7 bases are a match to TRBD1. V was pared by 2 bases and J by 6 bases, with 10 bases of the junction left unmatched. CDR1 and CDR2 (germline): LNHDA, SQIVND (reference sequence). The CDR3 has 16 residues.

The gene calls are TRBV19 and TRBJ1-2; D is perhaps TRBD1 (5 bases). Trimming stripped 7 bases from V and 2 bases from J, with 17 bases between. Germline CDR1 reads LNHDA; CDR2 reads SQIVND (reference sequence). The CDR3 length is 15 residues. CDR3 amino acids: CASIVTGFSNYGYTF. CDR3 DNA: TGTGCCAGTATCGTTACAGGATTTTCCAACTATGGCTACACCTTC. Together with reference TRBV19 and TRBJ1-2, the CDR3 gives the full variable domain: DGGITQSPKYLFRKEGQNVTLSCEQNLNHDAMYWYRQDPGQGLRLIYYSQIVNDFQKGDIAEGYSVSREKKESFPLTVTSAQKNPTAFYLCASIVTGFSNYGYTFGSGTRLTVV.

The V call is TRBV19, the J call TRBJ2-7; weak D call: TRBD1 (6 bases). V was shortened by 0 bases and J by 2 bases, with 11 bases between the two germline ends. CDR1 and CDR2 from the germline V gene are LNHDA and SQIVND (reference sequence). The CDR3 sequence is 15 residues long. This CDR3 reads CASSIDVGQTYEQYF. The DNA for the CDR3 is TGTGCCAGTAGTATAGACGTCGGACAGACCTACGAGCAGTACTTC.

The CDR3 reads CASSFHRPGQAKYEQYF. The CDR3 DNA reads as TGTGCCAGCAGCTTTCACAGACCGGGACAGGCAAAATACGAGCAGTACTTC. The V gene is TRBV7-8, the J gene TRBJ2-7, with 8 bases identical to TRBD1. V lost 3 bases, J lost 4 bases, and 14 bases stayed unmatched. The CDR3 has 17 residues. Germline-derived CDR1 and CDR2 are SGHVS and FQNEAQ.

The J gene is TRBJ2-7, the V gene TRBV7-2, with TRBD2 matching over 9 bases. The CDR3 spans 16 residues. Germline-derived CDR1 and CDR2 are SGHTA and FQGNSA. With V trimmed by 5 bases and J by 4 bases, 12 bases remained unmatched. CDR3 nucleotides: TGTGCCAGCAGCCACAGACTAGCGGCGGGCCGATACGAGCAGTACTTC. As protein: CASSHRLAAGRYEQYF.

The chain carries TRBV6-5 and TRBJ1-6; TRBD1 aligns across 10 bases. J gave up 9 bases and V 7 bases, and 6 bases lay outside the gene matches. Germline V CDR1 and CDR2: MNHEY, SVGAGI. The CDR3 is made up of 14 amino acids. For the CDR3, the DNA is TGTGCCAGCATATTGGGGACAGGGGCTTCACCCCTCCACTTT. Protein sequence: CASILGTGASPLHF.

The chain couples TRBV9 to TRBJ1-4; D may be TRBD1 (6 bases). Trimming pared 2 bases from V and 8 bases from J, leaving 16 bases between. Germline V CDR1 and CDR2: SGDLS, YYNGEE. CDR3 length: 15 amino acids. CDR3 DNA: TGTGCCAGCAGCGTCGGGACACTCGGACGGGAAAAACTGTTTTTT. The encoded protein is CASSVGTLGREKLFF.

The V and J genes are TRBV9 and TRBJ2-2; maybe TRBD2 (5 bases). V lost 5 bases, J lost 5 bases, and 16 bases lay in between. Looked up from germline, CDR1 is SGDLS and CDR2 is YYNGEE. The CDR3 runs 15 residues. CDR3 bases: TGTGCCAGCAGGGAAAAAGCGGATAATACCGGGGAGCTGTTTTTT. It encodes CASREKADNTGELFF.

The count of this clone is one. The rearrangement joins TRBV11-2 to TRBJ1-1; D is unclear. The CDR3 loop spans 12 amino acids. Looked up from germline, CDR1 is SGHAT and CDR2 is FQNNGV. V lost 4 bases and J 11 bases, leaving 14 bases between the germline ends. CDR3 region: CASSYGVAGAFF. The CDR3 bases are TGTGCCAGCAGCTACGGGGTTGCGGGGGCTTTCTTT.

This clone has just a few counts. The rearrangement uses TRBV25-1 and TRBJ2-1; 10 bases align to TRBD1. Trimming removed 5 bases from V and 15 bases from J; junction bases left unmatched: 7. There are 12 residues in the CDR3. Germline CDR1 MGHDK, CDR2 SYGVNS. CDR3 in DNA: TGTGCCAGCAGTTATGACAGGGGGCGCCGGTTCTTC. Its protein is CASSYDRGRRFF.

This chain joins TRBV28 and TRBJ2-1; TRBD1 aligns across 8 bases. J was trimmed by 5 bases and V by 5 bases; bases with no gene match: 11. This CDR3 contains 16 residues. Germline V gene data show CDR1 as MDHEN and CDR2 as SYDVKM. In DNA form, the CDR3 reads TGTGCCAGCAGTCAAATGGGGACAGGAAAACACAATGAGCAGTTCTTC. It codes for CASSQMGTGKHNEQFF.

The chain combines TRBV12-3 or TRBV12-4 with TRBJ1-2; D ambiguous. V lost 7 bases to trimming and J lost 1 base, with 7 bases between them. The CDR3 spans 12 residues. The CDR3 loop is CASMSFNYGYTF. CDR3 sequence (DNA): TGTGCCAGCATGTCGTTTAACTATGGCTACACCTTC.

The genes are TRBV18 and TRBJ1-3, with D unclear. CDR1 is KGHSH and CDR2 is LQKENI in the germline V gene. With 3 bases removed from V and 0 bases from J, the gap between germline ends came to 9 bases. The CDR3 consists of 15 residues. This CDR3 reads CASSPGWSSGNTIYF. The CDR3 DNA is TGTGCCAGCTCACCCGGGTGGTCCTCTGGAAACACCATATATTTT.

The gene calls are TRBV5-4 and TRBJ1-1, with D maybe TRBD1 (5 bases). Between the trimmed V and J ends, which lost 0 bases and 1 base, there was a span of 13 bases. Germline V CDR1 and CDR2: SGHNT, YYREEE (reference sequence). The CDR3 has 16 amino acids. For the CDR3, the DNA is TGTGCCAGCAGCTTGGGGGGCCCGCAAGGGAACACTGAAGCTTTCTTT. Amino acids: CASSLGGPQGNTEAFF.

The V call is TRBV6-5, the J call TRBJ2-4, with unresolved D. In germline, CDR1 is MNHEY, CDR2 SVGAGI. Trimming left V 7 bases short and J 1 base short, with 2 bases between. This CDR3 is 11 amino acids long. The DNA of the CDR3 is TGTGCCAGCACGGCCAAAAACATTCAGTACTTC. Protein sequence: CASTAKNIQYF.

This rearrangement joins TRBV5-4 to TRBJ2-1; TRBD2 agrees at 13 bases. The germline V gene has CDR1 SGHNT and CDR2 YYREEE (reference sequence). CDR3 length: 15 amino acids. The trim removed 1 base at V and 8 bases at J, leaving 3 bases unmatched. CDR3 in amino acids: CASSLKLAGGYEQFF. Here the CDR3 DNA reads TGTGCCAGCAGCTTGAAACTAGCGGGGGGGTATGAGCAGTTCTTC. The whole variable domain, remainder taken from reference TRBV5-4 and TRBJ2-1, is ETGVTQSPTHLIKTRGQQVTLRCSSQSGHNTVSWYQQALGQGPQFIFQYYREEENGRGNFPPRFSGLQFPNYSSELNVNALELDDSALYLCASSLKLAGGYEQFFGPGTRLTVL.

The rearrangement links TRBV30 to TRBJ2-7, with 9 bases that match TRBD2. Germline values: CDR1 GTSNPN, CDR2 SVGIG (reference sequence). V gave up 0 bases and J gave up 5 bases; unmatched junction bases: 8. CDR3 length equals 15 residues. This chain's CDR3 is CAWSVQGGRANEQYF. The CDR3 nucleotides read TGTGCCTGGAGTGTACAGGGCGGGAGGGCCAACGAGCAGTACTTC. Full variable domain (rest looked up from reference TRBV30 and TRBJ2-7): SQTIHQWPATLVQPVGSPLSLECTVEGTSNPNLYWYRQAAGRGLQLLFYSVGIGQISSEVPQNLSASRPQDRQFILSSKKLLLSDSGFYLCAWSVQGGRANEQYFGPGTRLTVT.

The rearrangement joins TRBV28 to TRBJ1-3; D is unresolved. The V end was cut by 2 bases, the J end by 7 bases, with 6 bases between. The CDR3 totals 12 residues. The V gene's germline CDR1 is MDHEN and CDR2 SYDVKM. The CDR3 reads CASSLGWNTIYF. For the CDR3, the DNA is TGTGCCAGCAGTTTAGGCTGGAACACCATATATTTT.

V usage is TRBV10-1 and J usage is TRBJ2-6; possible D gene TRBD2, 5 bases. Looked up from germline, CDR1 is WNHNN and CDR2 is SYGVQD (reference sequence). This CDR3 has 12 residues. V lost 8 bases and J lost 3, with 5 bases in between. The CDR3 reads CASRGGANVLTF. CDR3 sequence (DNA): TGCGCCAGCCGGGGTGGGGCCAACGTCCTGACTTTC.

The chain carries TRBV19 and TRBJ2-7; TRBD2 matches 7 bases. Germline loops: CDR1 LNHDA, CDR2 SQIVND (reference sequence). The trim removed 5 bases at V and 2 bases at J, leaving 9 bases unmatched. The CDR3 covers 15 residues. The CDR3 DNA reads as TGTGCCAGTAGTTTGAGGCTAGCGGCGACCTACGAGCAGTACTTC. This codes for CASSLRLAATYEQYF.

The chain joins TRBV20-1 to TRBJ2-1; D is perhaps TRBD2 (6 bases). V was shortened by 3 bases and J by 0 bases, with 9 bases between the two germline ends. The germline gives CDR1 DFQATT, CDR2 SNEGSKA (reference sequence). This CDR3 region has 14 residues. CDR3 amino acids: CSASAGSSYNEQFF. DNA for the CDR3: TGCAGTGCTAGTGCGGGGAGCTCCTACAATGAGCAGTTCTTC.

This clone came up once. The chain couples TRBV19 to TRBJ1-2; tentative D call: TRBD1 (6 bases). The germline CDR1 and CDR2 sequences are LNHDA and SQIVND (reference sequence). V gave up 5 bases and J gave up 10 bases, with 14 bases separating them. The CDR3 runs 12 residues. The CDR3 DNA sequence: TGTGCCAGTAGTCAGGGGAGATTTGACTACACCTTC. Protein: CASSQGRFDYTF.

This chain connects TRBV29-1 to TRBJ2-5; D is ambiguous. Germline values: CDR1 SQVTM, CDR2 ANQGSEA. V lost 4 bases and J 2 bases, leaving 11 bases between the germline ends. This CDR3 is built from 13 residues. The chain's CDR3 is CSVVYSVQETQYF. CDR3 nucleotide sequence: TGCAGCGTTGTTTACTCCGTTCAAGAGACCCAGTACTTC.

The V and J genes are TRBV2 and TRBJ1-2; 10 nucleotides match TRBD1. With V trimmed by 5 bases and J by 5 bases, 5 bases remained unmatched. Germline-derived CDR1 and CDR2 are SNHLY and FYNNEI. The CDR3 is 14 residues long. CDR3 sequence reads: CASSFGQGGYGYTF. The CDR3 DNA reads TGTGCCAGCAGTTTCGGACAGGGGGGTTATGGCTACACCTTC.

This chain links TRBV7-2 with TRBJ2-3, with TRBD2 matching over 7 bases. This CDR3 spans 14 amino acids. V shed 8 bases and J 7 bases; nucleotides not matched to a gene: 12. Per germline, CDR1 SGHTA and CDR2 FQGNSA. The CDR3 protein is CASRQRDYMNTQYF. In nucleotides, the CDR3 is TGTGCCAGCCGCCAGCGGGACTATATGAATACGCAGTATTTT.

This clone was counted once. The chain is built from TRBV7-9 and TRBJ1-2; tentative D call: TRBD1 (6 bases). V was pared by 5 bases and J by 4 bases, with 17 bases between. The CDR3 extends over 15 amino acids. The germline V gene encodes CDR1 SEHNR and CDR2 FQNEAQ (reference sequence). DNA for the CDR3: TGTGCCAGCAGCCTCGCTCAACCGACAGGCTATGGCTACACCTTC. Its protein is CASSLAQPTGYGYTF.

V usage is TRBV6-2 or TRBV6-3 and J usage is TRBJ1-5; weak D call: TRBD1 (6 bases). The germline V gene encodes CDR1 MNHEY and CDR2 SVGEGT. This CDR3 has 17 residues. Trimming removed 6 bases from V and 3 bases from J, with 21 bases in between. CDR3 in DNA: TGTGCCAGCAGCCCCCTCGGGACACAACAGTTCAATCAGCCCCAGCATTTT. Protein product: CASSPLGTQQFNQPQHF.

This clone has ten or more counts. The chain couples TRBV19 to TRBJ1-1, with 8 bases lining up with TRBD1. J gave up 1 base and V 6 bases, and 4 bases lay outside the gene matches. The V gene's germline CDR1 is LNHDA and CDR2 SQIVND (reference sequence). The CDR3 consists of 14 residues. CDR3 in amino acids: CASRDDRGNTEAFF. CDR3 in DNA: TGTGCCAGTAGAGACGACAGGGGGAACACTGAAGCTTTCTTT.

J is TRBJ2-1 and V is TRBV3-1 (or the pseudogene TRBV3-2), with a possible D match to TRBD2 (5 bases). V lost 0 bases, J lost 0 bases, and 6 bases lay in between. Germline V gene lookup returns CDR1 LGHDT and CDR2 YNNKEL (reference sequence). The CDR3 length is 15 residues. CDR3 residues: CASSQDSVSYNEQFF. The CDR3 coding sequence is TGTGCCAGCAGCCAAGATAGCGTCTCCTACAATGAGCAGTTCTTC.